This T cell receptor (beta chain) comes out of a study of tumor-infiltrating lymphocytes in primary liver carcinoma. About the research overall: Donors underwent surgery for histopathologically diagnosed primary liver carcinoma. Tumor lesions were T1-T3 N0M0 and spanned roughly 4.2 to 11 cm. The study, taken as a whole, reports: Lower overlap was observed for tumor-adjacent and tumor-blood pairs relative to tumor region pairs.

The researchers produced TCR beta cDNA from roughly 500 ng total RNA with a constant-region primer. Nested multiplex PCR, run for three rounds with slightly modified ARM-PCR, yielded TCR beta libraries. TRBV1-TRBV30 forward and Cbeta reverse primers drove the first two roughly 9-cycle rounds. TCRdb re-called the multiplex PCR reads with MiXCR, one entry per CDR3 protein. The data show hundreds of thousands of distinct CDR3 sequences, more than 55% seen once. CDR3 length equals 15 residues. CDR1 is SGHDN, CDR2 FVKESK, per germline. Unsorted whole blood supplied the blood RNA, and germline DNA was isolated too. Around 4.1 milliliters of peripheral blood were collected before surgery. Points on this clonotype: Antigen: not known. One end of the junction does not line up with germline, which may come from a read error.

The chain employs TRBV14 and TRBJ2-2, with D perhaps matching TRBD2 (5 bases). The sample consisted of peripheral blood. The source is a woman in her 30s with primary liver carcinoma and hepatitis B virus infection. As DNA, the CDR3 is TGTGCCAGCAGCCAAAATGTTCGGGCTCCCGGGGAGCTGTTATTT. Translating it yields CASSQNVRAPGELLF.